The subject of this entry is one TCR beta chain. The data stem from a study of CD8 T cells in Susac syndrome. RNA, at about 0.5 to 1 ug, was reverse transcribed with random hexamers. Amplification of the TCR beta CDR3 was carried out by immunoSEQ multiplex PCR, which spanned a total of 54 Vbeta and 13 Jbeta segments. TCRdb independently ran MiXCR on the immunoSEQ multiplex PCR reads; one entry per CDR3 protein. The profile covers 90,000 to 150,000 distinct CDR3 sequences, with about 92% appearing a single time and about 0.096% taken by the ten largest. TCR beta sequences were obtained from blood CD8+ and CD4+ T cells. The multiple sclerosis controls were treatment-naive patients with relapsing-remitting disease that was stable or active. The TCR originated in a human donor with multiple sclerosis. Sequencing was done on a sample of CD4+ T cells from PBMCs.

The CDR3 nucleotides are TGTGCCACCAGTGATGCGGGACAGGGCTACAATGAGCAGTTCTTC. Its protein is CATSDAGQGYNEQFF. The rearrangement uses TRBV24-1 and TRBJ2-1, with TRBD1 matching over 9 bases. Trimming took 3 bases from V and 3 from J; bases not matched to a gene: 2. The CDR3 contains 15 residues. Germline V gives CDR1 KGHDR, CDR2 SFDVKD.